The 10 T cell receptor beta chains below all came from one sample that was sequenced in a study of blood T cells in healthy people across ages. Then a second PCR, running about 6 to 12 cycles, was carried out with a sample-barcoded 5' primer and a J-beta primer mix. MiXCR was run by TCRdb on the 5' RACE reads, yielding one entry per CDR3 protein. The table records some 1.4 million distinct CDR3 sequences, 42% of them present only once. Material for sequencing was blood. The receptors derive from a woman aged 18-29 years in good health.

As regards this clonotype: A much larger clone lies one base from this, so it may be a read error. The chain employs TRBV10-3 and TRBJ2-1; 10 bases line up with TRBD2. Germline-derived CDR1 and CDR2 are ENHRY and SYGVKD. This CDR3 comprises 15 residues. The DNA of the CDR3 is TGTGCCACTACCGAACTAGCGGGATCCTTCAATGAGCAGTTCTTC. This gives the protein CATTELAGSFNEQFF.

The V and J genes are TRBV20-1 and TRBJ2-1; TRBD2 matches 9 bases. Germline V gene data show CDR1 as DFQATT and CDR2 as SNEGSKA (reference sequence). There are 16 residues in the CDR3. V dropped 8 bases and J dropped 1; count of bases not matched to a gene: 12. The CDR3 bases are TGCAGTCCGTTACGAGGCGGGAGGGGGTCCTACAATGAGCAGTTCTTC. This encodes CSPLRGGRGSYNEQFF.

The CDR3, as DNA: TGTGCCACCAGCAGAGCACTAGCGGCTTCAGCTAAAGAGACCCAGTACTTC. Translated: CATSRALAASAKETQYF. V is TRBV15 and J is TRBJ2-5, with 8 nucleotides matching TRBD2. Germline loops: CDR1 LNHNV, CDR2 YYDKDF (reference sequence). J gave up 3 bases and V 1 base, and 10 bases lay outside the gene matches. The length of the CDR3 is 17 residues. The variable domain in full, with the rest retrieved from reference TRBV15 and TRBJ2-5, is DAMVIQNPRYQVTQFGKPVTLSCSQTLNHNVMYWYQQKSSQAPKLLFHYYDKDFNNEADTPDNFQSRRPNTSFCFLDIRSPGLGDTAMYLCATSRALAASAKETQYFGPGTRLLVL.

There are many counts of this clonotype. The chain joins TRBV18 to TRBJ2-3; unclear D gene. The V gene's germline CDR1 is KGHSH and CDR2 LQKENI. Deletions cut 1 base from V and 2 bases from J, with 7 bases between. The CDR3 contains 14 residues. The CDR3 loop reads CASSPLHATDTQYF. The CDR3 DNA follows: TGTGCCAGCTCACCACTGCACGCCACAGATACGCAGTATTTT.

The rearrangement links TRBV20-1 to TRBJ1-4; D possibly corresponds to TRBD1 (5 bases). Germline CDR1 and CDR2: DFQATT and SNEGSKA (reference sequence). The V gene lost 2 bases and the J gene lost 0 bases, with 16 bases spanning the gap. The CDR3 has 17 residues. CDR3 nucleotide sequence: TGCAGTGCTAGATTTGGAATTAGGGGAGCAACTAATGAAAAACTGTTTTTT. Amino acids: CSARFGIRGATNEKLFF.

This clonotype was seen more than once but under ten times. The chain is built from TRBV7-2 and TRBJ2-3; TRBD2 agrees at 7 bases. Germline-derived CDR1 and CDR2 are SGHTA and FQGNSA. The CDR3 extends over 15 amino acids. Germline trimming cut 2 bases from V and 2 bases from J; bases unmatched to any gene: 4. CDR3 coding DNA: TGTGCCAGCAGCTTAACACTAGCGCCCACAGATACGCAGTATTTT. Its translation: CASSLTLAPTDTQYF.

Worth noting for this clonotype: The germline gene is not matched at one end of the junction; a read error may be the cause. The V call is TRBV6-5, the J call TRBJ2-3, with D perhaps TRBD1 or TRBD2 (5 bases each). CDR3 size: 13 residues. Germline lookup yields CDR1 MNHEY and CDR2 SVGAGI. The CDR3 is CAIRGSGTDMQYF. The CDR3, as DNA: TGTGCCATACGGGGCAGCGGCACAGATATGCAGTATTTT.

This clonotype was found many times. This chain uses TRBV10-3 with TRBJ1-2; D gene unclear. Germline V gene lookup returns CDR1 ENHRY and CDR2 SYGVKD. V was pared by 2 bases and J by 2 bases, with 9 bases between. The CDR3 contains 14 residues. The CDR3 region has the DNA TGTGCCATCAGTGAGGAAGGACGGAACTATGGCTACACCTTC. Amino acids: CAISEEGRNYGYTF.

The rearrangement links TRBV7-2 to TRBJ2-1; no clear D. Germline CDR1 SGHTA, CDR2 FQGNSA. V dropped 1 base and J dropped 5 bases, with 9 bases sitting between them. The CDR3 spans 14 residues. The CDR3 DNA sequence: TGTGCCAGCAGCTTAGTAGTTCTGGACAATGAGCAGTTCTTC. Protein sequence: CASSLVVLDNEQFF.

The chain couples TRBV3-1 to TRBJ2-4, with unresolved D. Germline V lookup: CDR1 LGHDT, CDR2 YNNKEL (reference sequence). Trimming left V 1 base short and J 5 bases short, with 3 bases between. The CDR3 is 12 residues long. The CDR3 DNA follows: TGTGCCAGCAGCCAAGTTGAAAACATTCAGTACTTC. Translation: CASSQVENIQYF.